This T cell receptor beta chain was sequenced in a study of control samples from healthy donors and cancer patients. The CDR3 has 16 amino acids. Germline CDR1 SGHNT, CDR2 YENEEA. V shed 3 bases, J shed 4 bases, and the junction held 10 bases outside the gene matches. TCRdb's table, derived via immunoSEQ multiplex PCR, lists solely in-frame clones and lacks some. The sample contains roughly 70,000 clones, approximately 87% of which appear only once. The chain carries TRBV11-3 and TRBJ2-3; 7 bases line up with TRBD2. The source is a man aged 50-59 years in good health. The sample was blood. CDR3 sequence reads: CASSFQTSTHADTQYF. Here the CDR3 DNA reads TGTGCCAGCAGCTTCCAGACTAGCACTCACGCAGATACGCAGTATTTT.